These T cell receptor beta chains were read from a single sample in a study of T cell responses to AZD1222 COVID-19 vaccine. Libraries were prepared by immunoSEQ multiplex PCR; TCRdb keeps only in-frame clonotypes and omits some of them. The sample yields 150,000 to 200,000 clones, about nine tenths seen once. Sequencing used peripheral blood, obtained on day 0 of AZD1222 vaccination. All receptors derive from an adult in good health. The CDR3 runs from the conserved cysteine through the conserved F or W. Fields, in order: V gene, J gene, CDR3 length, D gene, clone size, CDR3 DNA, CDR3 protein. D genes are given only for firm matches. Where a row states a size, it is once, few, many or the class of an expanded clone; other rows omit it.

TRBV18	TRBJ1-2	15	NA	NA	TGTGCCAGCTCACCGATCGGGACCGACAACTATGGCTACACCTTC	CASSPIGTDNYGYTF
TRBV18	TRBJ1-5	17	NA	NA	TGTGCCAGCTCCCCAAGCCAGCTAGGGGGTAGCAATCAGCCCCAGCATTTT	CASSPSQLGGSNQPQHF
TRBV28	TRBJ1-4	15	TRBD1	NA	TGTGCCAGCAGTTTATCGGCCAGGGGGTTGGAAAAACTGTTTTTT	CASSLSARGLEKLFF
TRBV29-1	TRBJ1-3	11	NA	NA	TGCAGCGTTGATCCGGGTCACACCATATATTTT	CSVDPGHTIYF
TRBV5-4	TRBJ1-6	16	TRBD1	few	TGTGCCAGCAGCGACGGACAGGGCACGGCCTATTCACCCCTCCACTTT	CASSDGQGTAYSPLHF
TRBV7-9	TRBJ1-5	15	NA	few	TGTGCCAGCAGCTTAGCGGCAGCGAGCAATCAGCCCCAGCATTTT	CASSLAAASNQPQHF
TRBV5-1	TRBJ1-4	17	NA	NA	TGCGCCAGCAGCTTGGGATGGGACACCGCAACTAATGAAAAACTGTTTTTT	CASSLGWDTATNEKLFF
TRBV7-2	TRBJ2-7	14	TRBD2	NA	TGTGCCAGCAGCTTCCTAGCGGGGCAATACGAGCAGTACTTC	CASSFLAGQYEQYF
TRBV27	TRBJ2-5	17	NA	NA	TGTGCCAGCAGTTCAGCAGCAAGAGAACCGGGGTGGAAGACCCAGTACTTC	CASSSAAREPGWKTQYF
TRBV4-2	TRBJ2-5	17	TRBD2	NA	TGTGCCAGCAGCCAAGCCCCTCCCACTAGCGGGAGAGAGACCCAGTACTTC	CASSQAPPTSGRETQYF
TRBV18	TRBJ1-2	13	NA	NA	TGTGCCAGCTCACCCGGACGGGACGCCGGCTACACCTTC	CASSPGRDAGYTF
TRBV28	TRBJ2-6	13	NA	NA	TGTGCCAGCGAAGTCTCTGGGGCCAACGTCCTGACTTTC	CASEVSGANVLTF
TRBV28	TRBJ2-7	15	TRBD1	many	TGTGCCAGCAGTTTCGCCGGGACAGAATCCTACGAGCAGTACTTC	CASSFAGTESYEQYF
TRBV28	TRBJ2-1	17	TRBD2	NA	TGTGCCAGCAGTTTGGTACTAGCGGGGGACTCCTACAATGAGCAGTTCTTC	CASSLVLAGDSYNEQFF
TRBV11-2	TRBJ2-7	14	NA	NA	TGTGCCAGCAGCCTCTTGCCGACCTCCTACGAGCAGTACTTC	CASSLLPTSYEQYF
TRBV28	TRBJ2-1	15	NA	NA	TGTGCCAGCAGTAGCCGGGTCACAGGGAGCAATGAGCAGTTCTTC	CASSSRVTGSNEQFF
TRBV10-3	TRBJ1-4	15	NA	few	TGTGCCATCAGTAAAACCGGGACAACTAATGAAAAACTGTTTTTT	CAISKTGTTNEKLFF
TRBV7-9	TRBJ2-3	17	NA	NA	TGTGCCAGCAGCTTAGCGCTCGACAGCATCAGCACAGATACGCAGTATTTT	CASSLALDSISTDTQYF
TRBV7-9	TRBJ2-1	14	TRBD1	NA	TGTGCCAGCAGCCCCCGACAGGGGAGGAATGAGCAGTTCTTC	CASSPRQGRNEQFF
TRBV19	TRBJ1-5	15	TRBD1	NA	TGTGCCAGTAGTCCGGGACAGCAAACCAATCAGCCCCAGCATTTT	CASSPGQQTNQPQHF
TRBV29-1	TRBJ2-1	14	TRBD2	NA	TGCAGCGTTGAAGAGGCGGGAGGCTACAATGAGCAGTTCTTC	CSVEEAGGYNEQFF
TRBV19	TRBJ1-3	13	TRBD1	once	TGTGCCAGTAAGGCTCAGGGGGCGAACACCATATATTTT	CASKAQGANTIYF
TRBV7-3	TRBJ2-1	14	NA	once	TGTGCCAGCAGCGTCCATAGCTCCTACAATGAGCAGTTCTTC	CASSVHSSYNEQFF
TRBV4-3	TRBJ2-3	17	TRBD2	NA	TGCGCCAGCAGCCAATCACGGACTAGCGGGATTCCAGATACGCAGTATTTT	CASSQSRTSGIPDTQYF
TRBV7-2	TRBJ1-2	14	TRBD1	NA	TGTGCCAGCAGCTTCGACAGGGGTAGCTATGGCTACACCTTC	CASSFDRGSYGYTF
TRBV5-1	TRBJ2-3	13	NA	NA	TGCGCCAGCAGGGCGACTAGCACAGATACGCAGTATTTT	CASRATSTDTQYF
TRBV20-1	TRBJ2-1	14	NA	few	TGCAGTGCTAGTAGGGGGGCTACCTACAATGAGCAGTTCTTC	CSASRGATYNEQFF